This T cell receptor beta chain was sequenced during a study of cytomegalovirus exposure and HLA in healthy donors. V was clipped by 2 bases and J by 10 bases; unmatched bases: 17. Germline V gene data show CDR1 as MNHEY and CDR2 as SMNVEV (reference sequence). The length of the CDR3 is 18 residues. 13 Jbeta primers and 60 Vbeta primers were used for the PCR. Using immunoSEQ multiplex PCR, the repertoire was profiled, and TCRdb retains in-frame clones only, with some absent. The sample yields around 99,000 clones, approximately 79% seen once. The source of this sequence is a woman between 35 and 50 years old in good health and CMV-seropositive. This sequence joins TRBV27 and TRBJ2-1, with 10 bases that match TRBD2. Sequenced sample: PBMCs. The CDR3 nucleotides are TGTGCCAGCAGTTTACAACCTCCCCAGCGGGGGGGCCGAGGGGAGCAGTTCTTC. Residues: CASSLQPPQRGGRGEQFF.